These 32 T cell receptor beta chains share one sample of origin, sequenced in a study of identical twins. TCRdb reprocessed the 5' RACE reads via MiXCR and lists one record per CDR3 protein. Here the sample spans about 920,000 distinct CDR3 sequences, 9% to 15% being singletons. The data also belong to a second study, concerning yellow fever vaccine responses in identical twins.

The material sequenced was PBMCs. Receptors originate from a woman between 18 and 29 years old in good health.

This clonotype was found a few times. J is TRBJ2-7 and V is TRBV2; perhaps D is TRBD1 or TRBD2 (5 bases each). V was cut by 4 bases and J by 7 bases, with 11 bases left in between. Germline lookup yields CDR1 SNHLY and CDR2 FYNNEI. This CDR3 is 12 amino acids long. The CDR3 region is CASSAKGSEQYF. CDR3 sequence (DNA): TGTGCCAGCAGTGCCAAGGGGAGTGAGCAGTACTTC. Based on the CDR3 plus reference TRBV2 and TRBJ2-7, the full variable domain is EPEVTQTPSHQVTQMGQEVILRCVPISNHLYFYWYRQILGQKVEFLVSFYNNEISEKSEIFDDQFSVERPDGSNFTLKIRSTKLEDSAMYFCASSAKGSEQYFGPGTRLTVT.

This clonotype was recorded a few times. The chain employs TRBV28 and TRBJ2-2; D may correspond to TRBD1 or TRBD2 (6 bases each). CDR3 length: 16 amino acids. The ends were cut back, 3 bases at V and 6 bases at J, with 17 bases in the middle. Germline V gene sequence: CDR1 MDHEN, CDR2 SYDVKM. The CDR3 DNA reads as TGTGCCAGCAGTTTCCCGAGGGGGGAGTCTGCCGGGGAGCTGTTTTTT. This sequence encodes CASSFPRGESAGELFF.

To note about this clonotype: The junction and the germline gene differ at one end; a read error may be behind it. The chain employs TRBV20-1 and TRBJ2-2; possibly TRBD2 for D (5 bases). From germline, CDR1 is DFQATT and CDR2 SNEGSKA (reference sequence). The CDR3 has 16 residues. Here the CDR3 DNA reads TGCGGTGCTAGAGTCGGTGACATCGGGGTCACCGGGGAGCTGTTTTTT. Amino acid sequence: CGARVGDIGVTGELFF.

This clonotype was observed a few times. This sequence joins TRBV5-1 and TRBJ2-1; maybe TRBD2 (6 bases). CDR3 length: 16 amino acids. From germline, CDR1 is SGHRS and CDR2 YFSETQ. With 4 bases removed from V and 0 bases from J, the gap between germline ends came to 14 bases. CDR3: CASSRMAGSSYNEQFF. The DNA of the CDR3 is TGCGCCAGCAGCCGGATGGCGGGGAGCTCCTACAATGAGCAGTTCTTC.

The chain links TRBV4-1 to TRBJ2-3; no clear D gene. The CDR3 has 16 amino acids. Germline CDR1 reads MGHRA; CDR2 reads YSYEKL. Trimming pared 0 bases from V and 7 bases from J, leaving 17 bases between. CDR3 sequence (DNA): TGCGCCAGCAGCCAAGATCCGCCTGCATCAGGAAATACGCAGTATTTT. Its translation: CASSQDPPASGNTQYF.

The sample holds many counts of this clonotype. V is TRBV28 and J is TRBJ2-6; no definite D call. CDR1 and CDR2 from the germline V gene are MDHEN and SYDVKM. Trimming took 7 bases from V and 0 from J, leaving 13 bases between them. There are 16 residues in the CDR3. Here the CDR3 DNA reads TGTGCCAGCACCCAAGACGGCCTCTCTGGGGCCAACGTCCTGACTTTC. It specifies CASTQDGLSGANVLTF. The full variable domain, completed using reference TRBV28 and TRBJ2-6, is DVKVTQSSRYLVKRTGEKVFLECVQDMDHENMFWYRQDPGLGLRLIYFSYDVKMKEKGDIPEGYSVSREKKERFSLILESASTNQTSMYLCASTQDGLSGANVLTFGAGSRLTVL.

The chain has TRBV3-1 and TRBJ2-1, with 8 positions matching TRBD2. Germline V lookup: CDR1 LGHDT, CDR2 YNNKEL (reference sequence). V was pared by 1 base and J by 5 bases, with 7 bases of the junction left unmatched. CDR3 length equals 16 residues. CDR3 nucleotides: TGTGCCAGCAGCCAAGTTTTTAGCGGGACAAACAATGAGCAGTTCTTC. As protein: CASSQVFSGTNNEQFF.

The chain employs TRBV11-2 and TRBJ1-2; D is unclear. The CDR3 runs to 10 residues. The germline V and J ends were trimmed by 1 base and 7 bases, with 1 base remaining between them. Germline assignment: CDR1 SGHAT and CDR2 FQNNGV. The DNA of the CDR3 is TGTGCCAGCAGCTTAGTTGGCTACACCTTC. Its translation: CASSLVGYTF.

The chain joins TRBV5-1 to TRBJ2-7; 11 nucleotides line up with TRBD2. CDR3 size: 16 residues. Trimming cost V 0 bases and J 5 bases; bases outside gene matches: 7. Germline CDR1 reads SGHRS; CDR2 reads YFSETQ. CDR3 bases: TGCGCCAGCAGCTTGGGAACTAGCGGGAGTTACGACGAGCAGTACTTC. This gives the protein CASSLGTSGSYDEQYF.

V usage is TRBV14 and J usage is TRBJ2-2; no reliable D call. V was trimmed by 5 bases and J by 0 bases, leaving 13 bases between them. CDR3 length: 16 residues. The germline CDR1 and CDR2 sequences are SGHDN and FVKESK. CDR3 DNA: TGTGCCAGCAGCTACAAACCCCCAACGAACACCGGGGAGCTGTTTTTT. It encodes CASSYKPPTNTGELFF.

This clonotype turned up a few times. The rearrangement uses TRBV5-1 and TRBJ2-1; 7 bases match TRBD2. J lost 10 bases, V lost 0 bases, and 7 bases had no gene match. This CDR3 is 14 amino acids long. Germline CDR1 reads SGHRS; CDR2 reads YFSETQ. The CDR3 DNA follows: TGCGCCAGCAGCTTGGGGCGGAGCGGGGAAGAGCAGTTCTTC. It encodes CASSLGRSGEEQFF.

There are many counts of this clonotype. Germline and junction disagree at one end, which may indicate a read error. The chain recombines TRBV5-1 with TRBJ2-1; 10 bases fit TRBD2. The CDR3 is 13 amino acids. Germline V gene lookup returns CDR1 SGHRS and CDR2 YFSETQ. This chain's CDR3 is CASRLAGDNEQFF. Here the CDR3 DNA reads TGTGCCAGCAGGCTAGCGGGGGACAATGAGCAGTTCTTC.

This clonotype was detected only a few times. V is TRBV5-1 and J is TRBJ2-7; 8 positions agree with TRBD1. V was pared by 3 bases and J by 5 bases, with 10 bases of the junction left unmatched. Germline V lookup: CDR1 SGHRS, CDR2 YFSETQ. The CDR3 covers 15 residues. CDR3 protein: CASSSRTGSINEQYF. The CDR3 DNA follows: TGCGCCAGCAGCTCCCGGACAGGGTCTATAAACGAGCAGTACTTC.

The rearrangement joins TRBV6-1 to TRBJ2-7; 8 bases are shared with TRBD2. The J segment lost 2 bases and the V segment lost 6 bases, leaving 15 bases of the junction unmatched. CDR1 MNHNS and CDR2 SASEGT come from the germline V gene. This CDR3 is built from 17 residues. CDR3 DNA sequence: TGTGCCAGCAGACTCACCGCCGGGGGGGCCCTTGCCTACGAGCAGTACGTC. Protein sequence: CASRLTAGGALAYEQYV.

This clonotype turned up a few times. This chain links TRBV28 with TRBJ2-3; a weak D match, TRBD2 (6 bases). Germline-derived CDR1 and CDR2 are MDHEN and SYDVKM. V was cut by 9 bases and J by 2 bases, with 12 bases left in between. The CDR3 contains 13 residues. CDR3 coding DNA: TGTGCCAGTCGACTAGGCCCCACAGATACGCAGTATTTT. It specifies CASRLGPTDTQYF.

A few counts support this clonotype. The chain links TRBV4-1 to TRBJ2-1; the match to TRBD1 covers 10 bases. Germline V gene lookup returns CDR1 MGHRA and CDR2 YSYEKL. This CDR3 has 20 amino acids. The V gene end was trimmed by 0 bases and the J gene end by 0 bases; junction bases not matched to a gene: 11. The CDR3 DNA follows: TGCGCCAGCAGCCAAGATATGGGACAGGGGATCCATAGCTCCTACAATGAGCAGTTCTTC. Amino acids: CASSQDMGQGIHSSYNEQFF.

J is TRBJ2-3 and V is TRBV20-1; 8 bases line up with TRBD2. This CDR3 is built from 14 residues. In germline, CDR1 is DFQATT, CDR2 SNEGSKA (reference sequence). The junction had 5 bases not matched to a gene; V was cut back by 2 bases and J by 4 bases. CDR3 DNA: TGCAGTGCTAGAATAGGAGCGGGAGCAGATACGCAGTATTTT. Translation gives CSARIGAGADTQYF.

CDR3 loop: CASSPTGVNNQPQHF. CDR3 DNA sequence: TGTGCCAGCAGCCCGACAGGGGTGAACAATCAGCCCCAGCATTTT. The rearrangement joins TRBV12-3 or TRBV12-4 to TRBJ1-5; TRBD1 matches at 8 bases. The CDR3 totals 15 residues. After removal of 6 bases from V and 3 bases from J, the junction contained 7 bases not matched to a gene.

This clonotype was picked up a small number of times. This sequence joins TRBV6-4 and TRBJ2-2; TRBD2 is a possible D gene (6 bases). This CDR3 is built from 15 residues. Germline-derived CDR1 and CDR2 are MRHNA and SNTAGT. The V gene lost 10 bases and the J gene lost 7 bases, with 22 bases spanning the gap. In DNA form, the CDR3 reads TGTGCCACCCAACTCCTAACGGGGGAGGTCGGGGAGCTGTTTTTT. It translates to CATQLLTGEVGELFF.

CDR3: CASSGLADSTDTQYF. The CDR3 nucleotides read TGTGCCAGCAGCGGACTAGCGGATAGCACAGATACGCAGTATTTT. V usage is TRBV6-2 or TRBV6-3 and J usage is TRBJ2-3, with 10 bases that match TRBD2. Per the germline V gene, CDR1 is MNHEY and CDR2 is SVGEGT. The CDR3 covers 15 residues. V gave up 6 bases and J gave up 0 bases; unmatched junction bases: 3.

This chain uses TRBV5-1 with TRBJ2-3, with D maybe TRBD2 (7 bases). The CDR3 spans 15 residues. Trimming removed 3 bases at V and 3 bases at J, with 14 bases between. Germline V lookup: CDR1 SGHRS, CDR2 YFSETQ. In nucleotides, the CDR3 is TGCGCCAGCAGCTGGGGGGGCGTCGGAACAGATACGCAGTATTTT. Residues: CASSWGGVGTDTQYF.

This clonotype has more than one count but fewer than ten. The J gene is TRBJ1-1, the V gene TRBV11-2, with 7 bases matching TRBD1. Per germline, CDR1 SGHAT and CDR2 FQNNGV. The CDR3 consists of 11 residues. After removal of 6 bases from V and 11 bases from J, the junction contained 6 bases not matched to a gene. The CDR3 sequence is CASSLGQLAFF. CDR3 sequence (DNA): TGTGCCAGCAGTTTGGGACAGTTGGCTTTCTTT.

The gene calls are TRBV5-1 and TRBJ2-3; 7 bases match TRBD2. V dropped 3 bases and J dropped 4; count of bases not matched to a gene: 8. The CDR3 totals 15 residues. CDR1 and CDR2 (germline): SGHRS, YFSETQ. CDR3 sequence reads: CASSSGRETADTQYF. DNA for the CDR3: TGCGCCAGCAGCTCGGGGAGGGAGACGGCAGATACGCAGTATTTT.

This clonotype appeared a few times. V gene TRBV3-1 combines with J gene TRBJ2-1; 14 bases are shared with TRBD2. Per the germline V gene, CDR1 is LGHDT and CDR2 is YNNKEL (reference sequence). V trimming: 11 bases; J trimming: 1 base; junction bases outside the gene matches: 13. The CDR3 spans 18 residues. The CDR3, as DNA: TGTGCCTCCTCCCCCCGACTAGCGGGGGGGCCGTCCTACAATGAGCAGTTCTTC. Protein product: CASSPRLAGGPSYNEQFF.

This chain joins TRBV25-1 and TRBJ2-4, with D unresolved. The V gene's germline CDR1 is MGHDK and CDR2 SYGVNS. The CDR3 spans 11 residues. Trimming took 7 bases from V and 8 from J, leaving 9 bases between them. The CDR3 here is CASTGPDIQYF. CDR3 nucleotides: TGTGCCAGCACCGGACCTGACATTCAGTACTTC.

This clonotype was recorded many times. The chain couples TRBV20-1 to TRBJ2-1; TRBD2 matches at 8 bases. This CDR3 region has 13 residues. V lost 3 bases, J lost 2 bases, and 0 bases stayed unmatched. Germline loops: CDR1 DFQATT, CDR2 SNEGSKA (reference sequence). The CDR3, as DNA: TGCAGTGCTAGGGGACTAGCCTACAATGAGCAGTTCTTC. This encodes CSARGLAYNEQFF.

The table lists this clonotype with many counts. The genes are TRBV20-1 and TRBJ2-7; 10 nucleotides agree with TRBD2. The CDR3 covers 15 residues. V dropped 0 bases and J dropped 3; count of bases not matched to a gene: 5. Germline lookup yields CDR1 DFQATT and CDR2 SNEGSKA (reference sequence). This chain's CDR3 is CSARDPSSGGYEQYV. DNA of the CDR3: TGCAGTGCTAGAGATCCCTCTAGCGGGGGCTACGAGCAGTACGTC.

This clonotype was seen just once. The chain is built from TRBV5-1 and TRBJ2-7; 9 positions agree with TRBD2. Trimming took 4 bases from V and 6 from J; bases not matched to a gene: 5. Germline loops: CDR1 SGHRS, CDR2 YFSETQ. This CDR3 contains 13 residues. CDR3 sequence: CASSRGLAIEQYF. The CDR3 region has the DNA TGCGCCAGCAGCCGCGGACTAGCGATCGAGCAGTACTTC. The whole variable domain, filled in from reference TRBV5-1 and TRBJ2-7, reads KAGVTQTPRYLIKTRGQQVTLSCSPISGHRSVSWYQQTPGQGLQFLFEYFSETQRNKGNFPGRFSGRQFSNSRSEMNVSTLELGDSALYLCASSRGLAIEQYFGPGTRLTVT.

This chain uses TRBV12-3 or TRBV12-4 with TRBJ2-5; a possible D gene is TRBD1 (6 bases). V was pared by 8 bases and J by 4 bases, with 29 bases between. This CDR3 region has 18 residues. CDR3 sequence reads: CASCVNLLAGAGGETQYF. For the CDR3, the DNA is TGTGCCAGCTGCGTTAACCTTTTGGCAGGGGCTGGGGGAGAGACCCAGTACTTC.

V usage is TRBV7-9 and J usage is TRBJ2-5; a possible D gene is TRBD1 (6 bases). This CDR3 has 17 residues. From germline, CDR1 is SEHNR and CDR2 FQNEAQ (reference sequence). The V end was cut by 5 bases, the J end by 3 bases, with 22 bases between. The CDR3 DNA reads TGTGCCAGCAGCAGCTCTGGGGGCCTAAGCCGGAAAGAGACCCAGTACTTC. Protein sequence: CASSSSGGLSRKETQYF.

The DNA of the CDR3 is TGTGCCAGTAACCCGGGACAGGGGGCTAGGATGAACACTGAAGCTTTCTTT. Translated: CASNPGQGARMNTEAFF. The rearrangement uses TRBV19 and TRBJ1-1, with 12 bases lining up with TRBD1. CDR1 and CDR2 from the germline V gene are LNHDA and SQIVND (reference sequence). Germline trimming cut 7 bases from V and 0 bases from J; bases unmatched to any gene: 9. CDR3 size: 17 residues.

This clonotype showed up many times. This chain connects TRBV29-1 to TRBJ2-7, with 7 bases aligning to TRBD2. J gave up 6 bases and V 7 bases, and 15 bases lay outside the gene matches. Germline CDR1 SQVTM, CDR2 ANQGSEA. This CDR3 comprises 14 residues. The CDR3 nucleotides read TGCAGCGCGAGCTCTAGCGGTATAGCCAGCGAGCAGTACTTC. Protein sequence: CSASSSGIASEQYF.